One and the same sample provided the 20 T cell receptor beta chains below, sequenced in a study of tumor-infiltrating lymphocytes in localized non-small cell lung cancer. Sequencing used immunoSEQ multiplex PCR; TCRdb keeps in-frame clones, though not all of them. This table has about 16,000 clones, approximately 71% appearing once. The sequenced sample was lung tumor tissue. All receptors derive from a human donor with non-small cell lung cancer.

The chain carries TRBV7-2 and TRBJ2-3; maybe TRBD1 (5 bases). Germline lookup yields CDR1 SGHTA and CDR2 FQGNSA. The CDR3 has 14 amino acids. The germline V and J ends were trimmed by 6 bases and 2 bases, with 12 bases remaining between them. This chain's CDR3 is CASRWGSITDTQYF. In DNA form, the CDR3 reads TGTGCCAGCAGGTGGGGCAGTATCACAGATACGCAGTATTTT. The full variable domain, completed using reference TRBV7-2 and TRBJ2-3, is GAGVSQSPSNKVTEKGKDVELRCDPISGHTALYWYRQSLGQGLEFLIYFQGNSAPDKSGLPSDRFSAERTGGSVSTLTIQRTQQEDSAVYLCASRWGSITDTQYFGPGTRLTVL.

A remark on this clone: Germline is not matched at one junction end, which may reflect a read error. The chain couples TRBV7-9 to TRBJ1-1, with TRBD1 matching over 8 bases. The length of the CDR3 is 15 residues. Germline V CDR1 and CDR2: SEHNR, FQNEAQ (reference sequence). CDR3 coding DNA: TGCGCCAGCAGCCCTGGACAGGGTGGGGACACTGAAGCTTTCTTT. Its translation: CASSPGQGGDTEAFF.

This clone was seen just once. The chain combines TRBV10-3 with TRBJ2-5; TRBD2 matches at 8 bases. Germline CDR1 is ENHRY and CDR2 is SYGVKD. The CDR3 extends over 14 amino acids. V dropped 2 bases and J dropped 5; count of bases not matched to a gene: 4. CDR3 coding DNA: TGTGCCATCAGTGAGAATCCTAGCGGGGAGACCCAGTACTTC. Its protein is CAISENPSGETQYF.

The chain links TRBV7-9 to TRBJ2-7; D might be TRBD1 (6 bases). CDR3 size: 14 residues. CDR1 and CDR2 (germline): SEHNR, FQNEAQ (reference sequence). The V and J ends lost 2 bases and 6 bases respectively, with 14 bases between them. Written as DNA, the CDR3 is TGTGCCAGCAGCTTATCCCTTACAGGGAGCGAGCAGTACTTC. Residues: CASSLSLTGSEQYF.

This clone was observed a few times. The chain joins TRBV5-1 to TRBJ1-2, with unresolved D. The length of the CDR3 is 15 residues. Deletions cut 4 bases from V and 7 bases from J, with 20 bases between. Germline assignment: CDR1 SGHRS and CDR2 YFSETQ. The CDR3 DNA follows: TGCGCCAGCAGCGTTACGGGCTCCCCCGGTGCTGGCTACACCTTC. Its translation: CASSVTGSPGAGYTF.

The J gene is TRBJ1-1, the V gene TRBV7-9; D not certain. CDR3 length equals 11 residues. Germline V gives CDR1 SEHNR, CDR2 FQNEAQ (reference sequence). The DNA of the CDR3 is TGTGCAAGTCTCGGAAACACTGAAGCTTTCTTT. Its protein is CASLGNTEAFF.

The rearrangement uses TRBV11-3 and TRBJ1-2; D is possibly TRBD1 (5 bases). Germline lookup yields CDR1 SGHNT and CDR2 YENEEA. The CDR3 length is 13 residues. Trimming cost V 2 bases and J 3 bases, with 7 bases left between them. The CDR3 DNA reads as TGTGCCAGCAGCTTAATAGGGGACTATGGCTACACCTTC. Encoded protein: CASSLIGDYGYTF.

The chain employs TRBV5-1 and TRBJ2-7; 9 nucleotides line up with TRBD1. The CDR3 has 14 residues. Germline CDR1 reads SGHRS; CDR2 reads YFSETQ. Germline trimming cut 5 bases from V and 4 bases from J; bases unmatched to any gene: 7. The CDR3 sequence: CASSPTGGGYEQYF. The CDR3 nucleotides read TGCGCCAGCAGTCCGACAGGGGGAGGTTACGAGCAGTACTTC.

This chain connects TRBV28 to TRBJ2-3; tentatively, D is TRBD2 (6 bases). The V gene's germline CDR1 is MDHEN and CDR2 SYDVKM. CDR3 length: 15 amino acids. The V end was cut by 2 bases, the J end by 0 bases, with 9 bases between. The CDR3 region is CASSLVAESTDTQYF. CDR3 bases: TGTGCCAGCAGTTTAGTAGCGGAGAGCACAGATACGCAGTATTTT.

This sequence joins TRBV30 and TRBJ1-1; D gene unclear. Looked up from germline, CDR1 is GTSNPN and CDR2 is SVGIG (reference sequence). The CDR3 totals 12 residues. V was shortened by 3 bases and J by 8 bases, with 13 bases between the two germline ends. The CDR3 loop reads CAWSQVGGEAFF. The CDR3 DNA is TGTGCCTGGAGCCAAGTGGGAGGAGAAGCTTTCTTT.

The chain employs TRBV6-6 and TRBJ1-2; D might be TRBD1 (6 bases). This CDR3 contains 16 residues. V gave up 6 bases and J gave up 7 bases, with 24 bases separating them. Germline V lookup: CDR1 MNHNY, CDR2 SVGAGI (reference sequence). CDR3 sequence: CASSNERVTGTPGYTF. In DNA, the CDR3 is TGTGCCAGCAGCAACGAAAGAGTGACAGGAACTCCTGGCTACACCTTC.

This chain joins TRBV28 and TRBJ2-7; 10 positions agree with TRBD2. There are 17 residues in the CDR3. CDR1 and CDR2 from the germline V gene are MDHEN and SYDVKM. V was pared by 1 base and J by 3 bases, with 9 bases of the junction left unmatched. Written as DNA, the CDR3 is TGTGCCAGCAGTTTATCGTGGCCCCTAGCGGGAGTCTACGAGCAGTACTTC. Its protein product is CASSLSWPLAGVYEQYF.

This clone is labeled medium-sized (0.01 to 0.1%). The V call is TRBV2, the J call TRBJ1-2; a possible D gene is TRBD1 (5 bases). CDR3 size: 15 residues. Trimming shortened V by 4 bases and J by 4 bases, and 16 bases separated the two germline ends. Germline CDR1 SNHLY, CDR2 FYNNEI. The CDR3 spells CASSGQEPGSYGYTF. CDR3 bases: TGTGCCAGCAGTGGGCAAGAGCCAGGGAGCTATGGCTACACCTTC.

This clone was seen only a few times. The gene calls are TRBV27 and TRBJ2-5; either TRBD1 or TRBD2 may supply D (5 bases each). The germline V gene encodes CDR1 MNHEY and CDR2 SMNVEV (reference sequence). Trimming took 6 bases from V and 0 from J, leaving 17 bases between them. This CDR3 has 16 amino acids. The CDR3 DNA sequence: TGTGCCAGCAGCTCCTGGGGGAATGGGTACCAAGAGACCCAGTACTTC. Amino acids: CASSSWGNGYQETQYF.

The chain links TRBV7-2 to TRBJ1-5, with D perhaps TRBD1 (5 bases). Trimming stripped 8 bases from V and 4 bases from J, with 12 bases between. Germline CDR1 SGHTA, CDR2 FQGNSA. This CDR3 has 13 residues. For the CDR3, the DNA is TGTGCCAGCGGCCAAGGGGTGAATCAGCCCCAGCATTTT. Protein sequence: CASGQGVNQPQHF.

This clone was seen more than once but under ten times. The CDR3, as DNA: TGTGCCAGCAGCCGACTAGCGGGGGGGCGGGATGAGCAGTTCTTC. This codes for CASSRLAGGRDEQFF. V and J are TRBV7-9 and TRBJ2-1, with 14 bases fitting TRBD2. The V and J ends lost 5 bases and 8 bases, in that order; junction bases with no gene match: 5. CDR1 SEHNR and CDR2 FQNEAQ come from the germline V gene (reference sequence). The CDR3 runs to 15 residues.

The genes are TRBV5-1 and TRBJ2-2; D tentatively reads TRBD1 or TRBD2 (6 bases each). Trimming removed 4 bases from V and 9 bases from J, with 22 bases in between. The germline V gene has CDR1 SGHRS and CDR2 YFSETQ. This CDR3 spans 16 amino acids. CDR3: CASSVSPGLGDRELFF. CDR3 DNA sequence: TGCGCCAGCAGCGTATCCCCGGGACTTGGGGACAGGGAGCTGTTTTTT.

V usage is TRBV6-5 and J usage is TRBJ2-2, with a tentative D call TRBD2 (5 bases). Germline V gives CDR1 MNHEY, CDR2 SVGAGI. With 1 base removed from V and 3 bases from J, the gap between germline ends came to 6 bases. The CDR3 loop spans 14 amino acids. The chain's CDR3 is CASSYFSDTGELFF. The CDR3, as DNA: TGTGCCAGCAGTTACTTTAGCGACACCGGGGAGCTGTTTTTT.

This clone turned up a few times. This sample includes further DNA sequences coding for the same CDR3. The chain employs TRBV27 and TRBJ1-5, with D perhaps matching TRBD1 (5 bases). The CDR3 totals 14 residues. V lost 3 bases to trimming and J lost 5 bases, with 11 bases between them. Germline CDR1 and CDR2: MNHEY and SMNVEV (reference sequence). As DNA, the CDR3 is TGTGCCAGCAGTTTCGGGGGGTCCGATCAGCCCCAGCATTTT. It translates to CASSFGGSDQPQHF.

In its sample, this clone was seen once. The rearrangement links TRBV9 to TRBJ1-2; D gene uncertain. The V end lost 0 bases, the J end lost 4 bases, and 4 bases lay between the germline ends. The CDR3 has 12 residues. In germline, CDR1 is SGDLS, CDR2 YYNGEE. CDR3 sequence: CASSVGGYGYTF. CDR3 bases: TGTGCCAGCAGCGTAGGGGGCTATGGCTACACCTTC.